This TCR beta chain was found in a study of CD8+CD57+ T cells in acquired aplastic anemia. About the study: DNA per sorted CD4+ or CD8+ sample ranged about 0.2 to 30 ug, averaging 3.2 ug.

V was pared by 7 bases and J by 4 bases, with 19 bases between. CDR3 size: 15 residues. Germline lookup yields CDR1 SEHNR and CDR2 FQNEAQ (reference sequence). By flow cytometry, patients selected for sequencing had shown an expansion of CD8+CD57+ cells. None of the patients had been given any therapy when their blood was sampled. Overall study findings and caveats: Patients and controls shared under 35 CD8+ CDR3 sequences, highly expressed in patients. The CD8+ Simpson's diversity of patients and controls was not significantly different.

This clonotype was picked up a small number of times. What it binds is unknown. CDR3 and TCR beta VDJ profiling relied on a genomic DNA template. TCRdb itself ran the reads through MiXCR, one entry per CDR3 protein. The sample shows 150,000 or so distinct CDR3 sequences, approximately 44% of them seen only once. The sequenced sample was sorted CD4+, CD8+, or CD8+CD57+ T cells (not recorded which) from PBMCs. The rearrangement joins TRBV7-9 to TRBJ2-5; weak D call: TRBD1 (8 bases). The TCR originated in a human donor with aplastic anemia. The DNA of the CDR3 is TGTGCCAGCATCGACAGGGGAGGGGGCGGAGAGACCCAGTACTTC. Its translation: CASIDRGGGGETQYF.